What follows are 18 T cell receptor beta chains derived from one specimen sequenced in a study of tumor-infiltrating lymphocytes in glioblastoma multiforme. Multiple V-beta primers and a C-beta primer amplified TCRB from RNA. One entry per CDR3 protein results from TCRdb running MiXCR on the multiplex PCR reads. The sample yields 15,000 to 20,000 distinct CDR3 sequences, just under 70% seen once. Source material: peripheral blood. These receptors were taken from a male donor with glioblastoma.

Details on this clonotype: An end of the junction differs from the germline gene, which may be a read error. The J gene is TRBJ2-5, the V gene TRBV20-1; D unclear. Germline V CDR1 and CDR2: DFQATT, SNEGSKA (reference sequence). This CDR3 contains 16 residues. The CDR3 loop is CSARPSWRFYQETQYF. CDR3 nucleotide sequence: TGCAGTGCTAGACCCAGCTGGCGCTTTTACCAAGAGACCCAATACTTC.

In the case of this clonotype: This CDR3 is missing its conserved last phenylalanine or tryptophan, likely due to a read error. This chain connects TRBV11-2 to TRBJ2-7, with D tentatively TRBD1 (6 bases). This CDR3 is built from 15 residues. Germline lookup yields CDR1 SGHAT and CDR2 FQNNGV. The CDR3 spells CASSQLTGHSYDQYL. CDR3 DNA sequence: TGTGCCAGCAGCCAGCTAACGGGACACTCTTACGATCAGTACTTA.

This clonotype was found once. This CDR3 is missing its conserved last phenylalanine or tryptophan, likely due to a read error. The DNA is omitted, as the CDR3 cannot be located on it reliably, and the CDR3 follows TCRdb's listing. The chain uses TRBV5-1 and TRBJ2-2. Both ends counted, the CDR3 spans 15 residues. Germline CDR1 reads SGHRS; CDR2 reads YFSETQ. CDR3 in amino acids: CASSLVVAGTGEPFL.

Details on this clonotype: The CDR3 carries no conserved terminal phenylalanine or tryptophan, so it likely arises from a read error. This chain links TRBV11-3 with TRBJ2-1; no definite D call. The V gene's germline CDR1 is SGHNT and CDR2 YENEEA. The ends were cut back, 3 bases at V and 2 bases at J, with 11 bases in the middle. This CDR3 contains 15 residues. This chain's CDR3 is CASSLATPAYNEQFI. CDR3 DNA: TGTGCCAGCAGCTTGGCAACCCCAGCCTACAATGAGCAGTTCATC.

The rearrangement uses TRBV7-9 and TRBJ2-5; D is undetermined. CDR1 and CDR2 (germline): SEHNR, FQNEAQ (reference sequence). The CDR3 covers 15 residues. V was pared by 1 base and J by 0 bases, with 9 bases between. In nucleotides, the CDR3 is TGTGCCAGCAGCTTAGGGGTCGGTCACCAAGAGACCCAGTACTTC. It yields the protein CASSLGVGHQETQYF.

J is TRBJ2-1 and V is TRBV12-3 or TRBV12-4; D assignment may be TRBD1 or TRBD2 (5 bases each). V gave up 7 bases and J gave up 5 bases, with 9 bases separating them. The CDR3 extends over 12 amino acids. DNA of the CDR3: TGTGCCAGCACCCTGGGACACAATGAGCAGTTCTTC. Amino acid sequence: CASTLGHNEQFF.

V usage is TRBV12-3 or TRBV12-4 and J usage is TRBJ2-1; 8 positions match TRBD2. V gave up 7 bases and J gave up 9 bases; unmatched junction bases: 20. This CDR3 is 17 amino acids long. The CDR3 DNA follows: TGTGCCAGCAATTGGTCCCTTCTAGCGGGTGACACAAGTGAGCAGTTCTTC. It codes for CASNWSLLAGDTSEQFF.

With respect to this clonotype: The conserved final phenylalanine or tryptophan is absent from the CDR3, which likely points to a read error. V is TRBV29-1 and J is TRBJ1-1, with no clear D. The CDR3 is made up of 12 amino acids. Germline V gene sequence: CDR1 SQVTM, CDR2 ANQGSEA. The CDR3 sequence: CSATTANTVAFS. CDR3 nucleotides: TGCAGCGCAACCACAGCGAACACTGTAGCTTTCTCT.

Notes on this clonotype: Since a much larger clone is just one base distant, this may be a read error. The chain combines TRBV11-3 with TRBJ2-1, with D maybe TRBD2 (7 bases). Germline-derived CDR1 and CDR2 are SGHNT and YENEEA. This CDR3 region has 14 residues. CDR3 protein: CASVVGGALREQLF. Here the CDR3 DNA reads TGTGCCAGCGTCGTTGGGGGGGCCCTGAGGGAACAGCTCTTC.

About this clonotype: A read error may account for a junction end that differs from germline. The CDR3: CARMETGLSNYGYTF. DNA for the CDR3: TGTGCCAGAATGGAAACAGGCCTCTCTAACTATGGCTATACCTTC. The chain joins TRBV6-5 to TRBJ1-2; D possibly corresponds to TRBD1 (5 bases). The CDR3 runs 15 residues. In germline, CDR1 is MNHEY, CDR2 SVGAGI.

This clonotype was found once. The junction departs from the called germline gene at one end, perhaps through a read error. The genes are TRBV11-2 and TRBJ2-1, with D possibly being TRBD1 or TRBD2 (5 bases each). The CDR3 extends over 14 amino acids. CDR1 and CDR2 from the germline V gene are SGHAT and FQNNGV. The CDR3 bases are TGCGCCAGCAGCTTAGGGGTTGACTACAGTGAGCAGTTCTTC. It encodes CASSLGVDYSEQFF.

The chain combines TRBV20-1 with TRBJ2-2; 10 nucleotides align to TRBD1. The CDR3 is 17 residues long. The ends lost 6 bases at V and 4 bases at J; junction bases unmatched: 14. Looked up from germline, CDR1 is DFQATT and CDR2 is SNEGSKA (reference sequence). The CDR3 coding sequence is TGCAGTGCCAAATCGCTCACGGGACAGGGGTCCACCGGGGAGCTGTTTTTT. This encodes CSAKSLTGQGSTGELFF.

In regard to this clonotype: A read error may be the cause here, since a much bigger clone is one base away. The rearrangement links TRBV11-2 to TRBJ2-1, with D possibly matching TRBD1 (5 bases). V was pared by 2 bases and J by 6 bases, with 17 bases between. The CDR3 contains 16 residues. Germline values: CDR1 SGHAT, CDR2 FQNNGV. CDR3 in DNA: TGTGCCAGCAGCTTACAGGCCCAGACAGTCGTCAATGAGCAGTTCTTC. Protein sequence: CASSLQAQTVVNEQFF.

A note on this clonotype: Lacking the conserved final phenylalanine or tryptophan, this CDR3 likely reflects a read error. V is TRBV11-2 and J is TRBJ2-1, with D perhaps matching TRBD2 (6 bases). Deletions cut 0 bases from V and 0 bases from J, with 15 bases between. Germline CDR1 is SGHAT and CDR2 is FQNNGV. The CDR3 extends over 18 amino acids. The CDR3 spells CASSLEVAETSSYNEQFL. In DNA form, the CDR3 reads TGTGCCAGCAGCTTAGAGGTAGCGGAGACGAGCTCCTACAATGAGCAGTTCCTC.

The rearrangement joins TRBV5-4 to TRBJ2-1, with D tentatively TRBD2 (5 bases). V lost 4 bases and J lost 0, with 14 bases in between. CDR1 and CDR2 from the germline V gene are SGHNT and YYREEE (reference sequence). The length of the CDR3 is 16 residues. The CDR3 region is CASSRASTHSYNEQFF. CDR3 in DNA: TGTGCCAGCAGCAGGGCTAGCACCCACTCCTACAATGAGCAGTTCTTC.

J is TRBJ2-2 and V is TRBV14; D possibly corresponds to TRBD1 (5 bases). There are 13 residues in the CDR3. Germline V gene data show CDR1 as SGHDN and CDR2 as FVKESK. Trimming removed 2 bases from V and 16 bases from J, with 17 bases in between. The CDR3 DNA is TGTGCCAGCAGCCAAACAGGTCTTGGGAAGCCGTTTTTT. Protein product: CASSQTGLGKPFF.

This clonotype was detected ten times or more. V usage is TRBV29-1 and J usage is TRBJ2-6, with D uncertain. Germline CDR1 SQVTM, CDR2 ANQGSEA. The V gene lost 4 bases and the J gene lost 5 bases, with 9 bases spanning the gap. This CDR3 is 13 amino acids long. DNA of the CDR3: TGCAGCGTTGGGTCAGGTTGGGCCAACGTCCTGACTTTC. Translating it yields CSVGSGWANVLTF.

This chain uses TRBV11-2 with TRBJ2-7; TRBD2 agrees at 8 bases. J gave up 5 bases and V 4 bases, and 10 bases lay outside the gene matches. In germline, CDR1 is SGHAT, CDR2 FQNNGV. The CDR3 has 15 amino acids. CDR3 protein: CASSSVSGTKHEQYF. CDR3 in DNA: TGTGCCAGCAGCTCCGTTAGCGGGACGAAACACGAGCAGTACTTC. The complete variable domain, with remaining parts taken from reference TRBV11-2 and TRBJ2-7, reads EAGVAQSPRYKIIEKRQSVAFWCNPISGHATLYWYQQILGQGPKLLIQFQNNGVVDDSQLPKDRFSAERLKGVDSTLKIQPAKLEDSAVYLCASSSVSGTKHEQYFGPGTRLTVT.